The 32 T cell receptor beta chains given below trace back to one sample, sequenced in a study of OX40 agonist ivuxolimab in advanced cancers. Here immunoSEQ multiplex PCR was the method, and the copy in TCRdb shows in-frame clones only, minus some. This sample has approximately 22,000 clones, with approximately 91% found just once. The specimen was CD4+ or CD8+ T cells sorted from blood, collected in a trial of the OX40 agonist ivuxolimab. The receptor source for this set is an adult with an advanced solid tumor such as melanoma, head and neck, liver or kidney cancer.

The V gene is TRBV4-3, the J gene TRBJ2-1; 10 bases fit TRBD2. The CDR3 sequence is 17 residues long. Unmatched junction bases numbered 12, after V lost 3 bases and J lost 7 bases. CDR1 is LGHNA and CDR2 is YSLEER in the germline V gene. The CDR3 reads CASSHVSGTSESNEQFF. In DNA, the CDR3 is TGCGCCAGCAGCCACGTGTCCGGGACTAGCGAATCAAATGAGCAGTTCTTC.

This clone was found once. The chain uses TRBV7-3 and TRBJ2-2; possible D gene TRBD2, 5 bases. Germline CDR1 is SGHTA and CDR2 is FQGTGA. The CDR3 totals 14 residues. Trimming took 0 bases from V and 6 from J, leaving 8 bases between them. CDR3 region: CASSLTPGAGELFF. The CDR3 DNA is TGTGCCAGCAGCTTAACCCCCGGGGCCGGGGAGCTGTTTTTT.

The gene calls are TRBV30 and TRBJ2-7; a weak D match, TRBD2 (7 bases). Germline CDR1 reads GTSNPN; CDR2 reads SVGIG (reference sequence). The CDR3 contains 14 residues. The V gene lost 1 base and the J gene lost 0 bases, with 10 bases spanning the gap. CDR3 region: CAWSGGGVSYEQYF. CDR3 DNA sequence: TGTGCCTGGAGTGGCGGGGGCGTCTCCTACGAGCAGTACTTC.

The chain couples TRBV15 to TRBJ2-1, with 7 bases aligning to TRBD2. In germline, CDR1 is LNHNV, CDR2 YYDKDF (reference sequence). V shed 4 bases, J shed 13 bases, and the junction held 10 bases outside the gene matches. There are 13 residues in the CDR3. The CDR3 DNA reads TGTGCCACCAGCAATGGGCTAGCGGTTGGACAGTTCTTC. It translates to CATSNGLAVGQFF.

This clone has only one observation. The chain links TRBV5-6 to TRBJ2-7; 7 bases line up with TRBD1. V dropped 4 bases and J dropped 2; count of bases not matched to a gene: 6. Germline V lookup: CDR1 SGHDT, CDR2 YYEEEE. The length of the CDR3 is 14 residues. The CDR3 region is CASSLRDRTYEQYF. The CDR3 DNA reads TGTGCCAGCAGCCTCCGGGACAGAACCTACGAGCAGTACTTC.

CDR3 DNA: TGCGCCAGCAGCCAATTTCCTGGGACAGGGGGGAAGGATGAGCAGTTCTTC. Amino acid sequence: CASSQFPGTGGKDEQFF. The chain employs TRBV4-1 and TRBJ2-1; TRBD1 matches 11 bases. The CDR3 covers 17 residues. The V gene end was trimmed by 2 bases and the J gene end by 8 bases; junction bases not matched to a gene: 11. Germline assignment: CDR1 MGHRA and CDR2 YSYEKL.

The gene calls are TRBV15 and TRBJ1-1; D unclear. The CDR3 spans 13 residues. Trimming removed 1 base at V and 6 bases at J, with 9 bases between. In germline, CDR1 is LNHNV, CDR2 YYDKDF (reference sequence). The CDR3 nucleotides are TGTGCCACCAGCAGAGTTGAGGGAGCTGAAGCTTTCTTT. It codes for CATSRVEGAEAFF.

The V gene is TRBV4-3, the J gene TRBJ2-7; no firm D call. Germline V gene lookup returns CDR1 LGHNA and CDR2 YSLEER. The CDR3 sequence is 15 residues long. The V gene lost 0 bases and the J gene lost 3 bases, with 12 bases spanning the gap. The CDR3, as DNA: TGCGCCAGCAGCCAAGATCCCGTGGCCTACTACGAGCAGTACTTC. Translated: CASSQDPVAYYEQYF.

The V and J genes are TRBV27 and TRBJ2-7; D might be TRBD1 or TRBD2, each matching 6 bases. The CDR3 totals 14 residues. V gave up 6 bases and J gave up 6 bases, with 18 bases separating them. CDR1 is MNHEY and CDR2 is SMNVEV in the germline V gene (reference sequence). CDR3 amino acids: CASSVTSLGGEQYF. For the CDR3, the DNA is TGTGCCAGCAGCGTGACTAGTTTAGGGGGCGAGCAGTACTTC.

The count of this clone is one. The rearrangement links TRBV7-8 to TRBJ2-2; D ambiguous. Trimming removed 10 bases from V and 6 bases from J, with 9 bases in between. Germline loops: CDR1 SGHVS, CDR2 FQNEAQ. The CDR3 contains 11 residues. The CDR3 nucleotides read TGTGCCATGTATGACGCCGGGGAGCTGTTTTTT. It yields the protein CAMYDAGELFF.

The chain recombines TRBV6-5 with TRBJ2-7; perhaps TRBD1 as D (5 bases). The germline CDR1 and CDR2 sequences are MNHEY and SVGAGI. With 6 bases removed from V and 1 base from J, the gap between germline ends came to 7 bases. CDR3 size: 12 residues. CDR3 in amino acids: CASSAGSYEQYF. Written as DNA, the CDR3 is TGTGCCAGCAGCGCAGGGTCCTACGAGCAGTACTTC.

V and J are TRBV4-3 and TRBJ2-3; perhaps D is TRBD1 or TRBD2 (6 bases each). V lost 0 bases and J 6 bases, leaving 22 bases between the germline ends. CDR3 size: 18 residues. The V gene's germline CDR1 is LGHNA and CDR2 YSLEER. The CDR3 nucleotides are TGCGCCAGCAGCCAAGATCTAACGGGGGCAGGGGTAGCGGATACGCAGTATTTT. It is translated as CASSQDLTGAGVADTQYF.

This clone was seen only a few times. CDR3 sequence: CAWSEVGGSYEQYF. As DNA, the CDR3 is TGTGCCTGGAGCGAAGTGGGGGGATCCTACGAGCAGTACTTC. The chain employs TRBV30 and TRBJ2-7; the D gene is possibly TRBD2 (6 bases). The CDR3 spans 14 residues. V lost 3 bases and J 1 base, leaving 13 bases between the germline ends. Looked up from germline, CDR1 is GTSNPN and CDR2 is SVGIG (reference sequence).

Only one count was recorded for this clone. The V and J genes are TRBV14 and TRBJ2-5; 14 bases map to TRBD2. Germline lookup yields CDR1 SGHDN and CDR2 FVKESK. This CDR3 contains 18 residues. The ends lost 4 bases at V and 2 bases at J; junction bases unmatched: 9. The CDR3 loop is CASSPGLAGAYTQETQYF. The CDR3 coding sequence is TGTGCCAGCAGCCCGGGACTAGCGGGAGCCTACACACAAGAGACCCAGTACTTC.

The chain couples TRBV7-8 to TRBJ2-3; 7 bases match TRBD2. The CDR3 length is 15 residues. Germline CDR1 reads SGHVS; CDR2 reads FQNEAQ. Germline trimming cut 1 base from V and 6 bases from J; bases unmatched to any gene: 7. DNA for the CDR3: TGTGCCAGCAGCTTAGGAGGCGGGAGATTTGATACGCAGTATTTT. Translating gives CASSLGGGRFDTQYF.

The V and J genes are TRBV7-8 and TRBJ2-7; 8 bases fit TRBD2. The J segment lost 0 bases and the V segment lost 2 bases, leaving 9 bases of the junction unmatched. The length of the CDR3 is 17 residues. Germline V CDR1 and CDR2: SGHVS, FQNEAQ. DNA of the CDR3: TGTGCCAGCAGCTTATCCCATCCAGCGGGAGTCTCCTACGAGCAGTACTTC. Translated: CASSLSHPAGVSYEQYF.

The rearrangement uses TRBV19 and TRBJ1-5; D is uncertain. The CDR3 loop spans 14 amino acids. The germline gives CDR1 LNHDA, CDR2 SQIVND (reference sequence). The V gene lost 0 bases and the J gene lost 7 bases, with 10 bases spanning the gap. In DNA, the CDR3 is TGTGCCAGTAGTATAGACCCAGGTCCCCAGCCCCAGCATTTT. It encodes CASSIDPGPQPQHF.

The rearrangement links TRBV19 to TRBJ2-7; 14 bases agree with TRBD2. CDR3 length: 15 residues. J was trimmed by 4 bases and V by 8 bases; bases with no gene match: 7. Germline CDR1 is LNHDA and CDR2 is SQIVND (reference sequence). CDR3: CASSTSGRARYEQYF. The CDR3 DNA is TGTGCCAGTTCGACTAGCGGGAGGGCGAGATACGAGCAGTACTTC. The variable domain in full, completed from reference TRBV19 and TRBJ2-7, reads DGGITQSPKYLFRKEGQNVTLSCEQNLNHDAMYWYRQDPGQGLRLIYYSQIVNDFQKGDIAEGYSVSREKKESFPLTVTSAQKNPTAFYLCASSTSGRARYEQYFGPGTRLTVT.

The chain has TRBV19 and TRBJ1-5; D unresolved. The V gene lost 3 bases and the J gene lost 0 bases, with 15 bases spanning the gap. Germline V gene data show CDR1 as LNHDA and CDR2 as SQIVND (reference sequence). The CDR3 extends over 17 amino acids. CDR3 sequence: CASSIGPLTYSNQPQHF. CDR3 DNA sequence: TGTGCCAGTAGTATTGGCCCGCTAACTTATAGCAATCAGCCCCAGCATTTT.

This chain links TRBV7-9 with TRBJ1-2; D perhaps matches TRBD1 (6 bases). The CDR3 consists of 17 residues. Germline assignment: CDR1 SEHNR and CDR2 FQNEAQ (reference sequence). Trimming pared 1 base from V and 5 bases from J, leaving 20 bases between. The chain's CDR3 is CASSLVGGASGSYGYTF. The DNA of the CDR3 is TGTGCCAGCAGCTTAGTTGGGGGGGCGAGTGGGTCTTATGGCTACACCTTC.

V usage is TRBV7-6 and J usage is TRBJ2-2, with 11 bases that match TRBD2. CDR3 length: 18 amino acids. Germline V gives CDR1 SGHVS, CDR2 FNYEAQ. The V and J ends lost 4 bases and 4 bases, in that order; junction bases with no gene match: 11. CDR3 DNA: TGTGCCAGCAGCTCCAAACTAGCGGGAGAATTCGGCACCGGGGAGCTGTTTTTT. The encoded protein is CASSSKLAGEFGTGELFF. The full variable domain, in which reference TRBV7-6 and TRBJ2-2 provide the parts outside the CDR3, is GAGVSQSPRYKVTKRGQDVALRCDPISGHVSLYWYRQALGQGPEFLTYFNYEAQQDKSGLPNDRFSAERPEGSISTLTIQRTEQRDSAMYRCASSSKLAGEFGTGELFFGEGSRLTVL.

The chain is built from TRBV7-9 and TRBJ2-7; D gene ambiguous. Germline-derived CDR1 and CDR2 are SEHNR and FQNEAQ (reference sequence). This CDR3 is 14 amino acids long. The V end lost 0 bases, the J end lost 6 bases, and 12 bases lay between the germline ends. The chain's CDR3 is CASSLAPKGSEQYF. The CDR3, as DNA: TGTGCCAGCAGCTTAGCGCCGAAAGGCTCCGAGCAGTACTTC.

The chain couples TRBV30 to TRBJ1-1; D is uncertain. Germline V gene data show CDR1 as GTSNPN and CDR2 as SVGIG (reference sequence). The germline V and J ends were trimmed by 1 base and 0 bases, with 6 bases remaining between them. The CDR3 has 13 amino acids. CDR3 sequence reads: CAWSDGMNTEAFF. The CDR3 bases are TGTGCCTGGAGTGATGGGATGAACACTGAAGCTTTCTTT.

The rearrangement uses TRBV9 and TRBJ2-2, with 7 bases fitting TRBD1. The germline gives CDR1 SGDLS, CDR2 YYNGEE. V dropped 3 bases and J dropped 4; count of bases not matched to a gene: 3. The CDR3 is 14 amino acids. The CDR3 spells CASSARTGTGELFF. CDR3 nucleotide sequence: TGTGCCAGCAGCGCCCGGACAGGCACCGGGGAGCTGTTTTTT.

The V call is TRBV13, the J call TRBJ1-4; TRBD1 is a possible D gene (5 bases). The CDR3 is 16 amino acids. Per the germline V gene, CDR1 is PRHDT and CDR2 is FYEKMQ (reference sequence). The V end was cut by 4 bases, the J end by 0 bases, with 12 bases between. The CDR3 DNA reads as TGTGCCAGCAGCTCGGCCGGGACTTCAACTAATGAAAAACTGTTTTTT. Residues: CASSSAGTSTNEKLFF.

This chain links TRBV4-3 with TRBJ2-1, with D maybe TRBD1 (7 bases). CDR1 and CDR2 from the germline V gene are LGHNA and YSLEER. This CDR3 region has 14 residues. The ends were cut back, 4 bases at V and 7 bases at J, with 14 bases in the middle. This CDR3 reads CASSRRDSLNEQFF. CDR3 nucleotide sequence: TGCGCCAGCAGCCGGCGGGACAGCTTAAATGAGCAGTTCTTC.

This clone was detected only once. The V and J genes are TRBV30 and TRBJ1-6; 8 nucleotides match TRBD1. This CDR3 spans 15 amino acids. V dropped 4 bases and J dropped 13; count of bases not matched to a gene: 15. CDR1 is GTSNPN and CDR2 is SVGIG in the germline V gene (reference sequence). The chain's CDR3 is CAWNYQDRDFSPLHF. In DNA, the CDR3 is TGTGCCTGGAACTACCAGGACAGGGATTTTTCGCCCCTCCACTTT.

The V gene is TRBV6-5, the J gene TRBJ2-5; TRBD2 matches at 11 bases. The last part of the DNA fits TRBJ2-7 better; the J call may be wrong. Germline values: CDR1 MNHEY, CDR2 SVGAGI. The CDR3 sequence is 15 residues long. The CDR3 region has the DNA TGTGCCAGCAGTCGAATGGGACTAGCGGATTACGAGCAGTACTTC. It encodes CASSRMGLADYEQYF.

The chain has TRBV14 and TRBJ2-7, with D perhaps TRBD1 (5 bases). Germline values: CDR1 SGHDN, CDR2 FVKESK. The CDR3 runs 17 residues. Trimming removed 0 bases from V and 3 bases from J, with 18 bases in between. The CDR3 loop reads CASSQDAPWQGGYEQYF. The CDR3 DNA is TGTGCCAGCAGCCAAGACGCCCCCTGGCAGGGTGGCTACGAGCAGTACTTC.

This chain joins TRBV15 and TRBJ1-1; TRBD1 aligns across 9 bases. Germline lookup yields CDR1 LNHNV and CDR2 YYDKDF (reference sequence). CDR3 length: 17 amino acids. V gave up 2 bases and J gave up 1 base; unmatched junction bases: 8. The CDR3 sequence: CATSRSNDRGRNTEAFF. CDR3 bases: TGTGCCACCAGCAGATCAAACGACAGGGGGAGGAACACTGAAGCTTTCTTT.

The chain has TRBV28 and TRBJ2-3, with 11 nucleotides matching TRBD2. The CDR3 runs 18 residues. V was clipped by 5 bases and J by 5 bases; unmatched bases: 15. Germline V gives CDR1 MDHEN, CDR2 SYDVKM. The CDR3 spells CASSPGGNSGRVGDTQYF. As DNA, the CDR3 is TGTGCCAGCAGTCCTGGAGGAAATAGCGGGAGGGTGGGAGATACGCAGTATTTT.

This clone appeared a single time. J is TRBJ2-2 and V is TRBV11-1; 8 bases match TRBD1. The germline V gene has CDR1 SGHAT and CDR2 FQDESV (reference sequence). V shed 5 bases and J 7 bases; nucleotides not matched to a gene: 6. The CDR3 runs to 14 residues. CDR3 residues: CASSTYRGIGELFF. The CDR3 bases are TGTGCCAGCAGCACCTACAGGGGGATCGGGGAGCTGTTTTTT. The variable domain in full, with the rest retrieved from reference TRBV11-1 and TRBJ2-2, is EAEVAQSPRYKITEKSQAVAFWCDPISGHATLYWYRQILGQGPELLVQFQDESVVDDSQLPKDRFSAERLKGVDSTLKIQPAELGDSAMYLCASSTYRGIGELFFGEGSRLTVL.